The 2 T cell receptor beta chains given below trace back to one sample, sequenced in a study of control samples from healthy donors and cancer patients. Clones were sequenced by immunoSEQ multiplex PCR, and TCRdb holds only the in-frame ones, with some missing. The sample lists some 410,000 clones, around nine tenths occurring once. The sequenced sample was PBMCs. Every receptor here comes from a man aged 35-49 years with head and neck cancer.

This clone appeared a few times. V and J are TRBV19 and TRBJ1-5; the match to TRBD1 covers 11 bases. Germline V gene sequence: CDR1 LNHDA, CDR2 SQIVND (reference sequence). This CDR3 has 14 amino acids. V shed 8 bases, J shed 2 bases, and the junction held 2 bases outside the gene matches. The CDR3 here is CASRGQGGNQPQHF. The CDR3 DNA reads TGTGCCAGTCGGGGACAGGGGGGCAATCAGCCCCAGCATTTT. The whole variable domain, filled in from reference TRBV19 and TRBJ1-5, reads DGGITQSPKYLFRKEGQNVTLSCEQNLNHDAMYWYRQDPGQGLRLIYYSQIVNDFQKGDIAEGYSVSREKKESFPLTVTSAQKNPTAFYLCASRGQGGNQPQHFGDGTRLSIL.

This chain joins TRBV28 and TRBJ2-6, with 10 bases matching TRBD2. The CDR3 contains 19 residues. The J segment lost 0 bases and the V segment lost 7 bases, leaving 12 bases of the junction unmatched. Germline-derived CDR1 and CDR2 are MDHEN and SYDVKM. CDR3 sequence (DNA): TGTGCCAGCACTCCACCCCCTCTAGCGGGGGCCTCTGGGGCCAACGTCCTGACTTTC. Amino acids: CASTPPPLAGASGANVLTF.